These T cell receptor beta chains were read from a single sample in a study of OX40 agonist ivuxolimab in advanced cancers. Measured with immunoSEQ multiplex PCR; TCRdb has only the in-frame clones, and not every one. The sample has over 20,000 clones, approximately 86% seen once. The sample consisted of CD4+ or CD8+ T cells sorted from blood, taken in a trial of the OX40 agonist ivuxolimab. These receptor sequences come from an adult with an advanced solid tumor such as melanoma, head and neck, liver or kidney cancer. The conserved cysteine and the conserved F or W are not part of the CDR3 here.

TRBV4-2	TRBJ2-7	ASSHMVSSYEQY
TRBV5-4	TRBJ2-5	ASSLVGQIQETQY
TRBV7-9	TRBJ2-5	ASSLEGMETQY
TRBV28	TRBJ2-3	ASSSGDTQY
TRBV6-1	TRBJ1-2	ASSEAWDNEGIYGYT
TRBV2	TRBJ1-1	ASSRTENTEAF
TRBV4-3	TRBJ1-2	ASSQDTALSNYGYT
TRBV6-6	TRBJ2-7	ASSLSFYEQY
TRBV5-1	TRBJ2-7	ASSLAGHEQY
TRBV13	TRBJ2-1	ASSSGLYNEQF
TRBV5-1	TRBJ2-7	ASSLMGTGRSNEQY
TRBV7-6	TRBJ2-3	ASSLNGFRRDTQY
TRBV13	TRBJ1-1	ASSLEGTEAF
TRBV13	TRBJ2-7	ASSLVGTGGPLTSYEQY
TRBV19	TRBJ1-3	ASSILGGAGNTIY
TRBV4-3	TRBJ2-7	ASSPRAGGSYEQY
TRBV5-4	TRBJ2-1	ASRPWGFYTYNEQF
TRBV4-3	TRBJ1-1	ASSQDPLNTEAF
TRBV29-1	TRBJ2-1	SAFTMGDRYYNEQF
TRBV2	TRBJ2-4	ASLGTSKNIQY
TRBV28	TRBJ1-1	ATSGGTNTEAF
TRBV18	TRBJ2-5	ASSPYVRGRGSETQY
TRBV7-3	TRBJ2-1	ASSPFASGIMEQF
TRBV13	TRBJ2-7	ASSPGTVYEQY